This T cell receptor (beta chain) emerged from a study of blood T cell repertoires in COVID-19 (dated by TCRdb to 2020 to 2022). About the investigation overall: Samples from collaborators originated in the United States, Italy and Spain and spanned both the acute and convalescent phases of COVID-19. Where available, HLA class I and class II types were obtained from metadata supplied by the sample provider rather than from assay-based typing. A freely available public database, intended as a resource for researchers studying the immune response to SARS-CoV-2, is where the repertoires were released. The dataset comprised deeply sampled blood TCRbeta repertoires from subjects exposed to, actively infected with, or recovered from COVID-19. The prospective study material was composed of cDNA or gDNA derived from T cells, B-cell-depleted T cells, or PBMCs. The samples were drawn from the first 160 participants of the ongoing ImmuneRACE study and from roughly 1,300 subjects provided by 6 global collaborators. The sample metadata nearly always contained a de-identified subject ID, COVID-19 status, age in years and sex.

One collaborating source in Seattle enrolled patients while the patients were actively infected and followed the patients over time throughout the course of disease. The collaborating institutions used their own protocols to collect whole blood in K2EDTA tubes. For TCRbeta analysis, collaborators shipped samples as frozen whole blood, isolated PBMCs, or DNA extracted from either of those sample types. The research as a whole found: Clinical and demographic metadata were provided uncurated, with the amount varying by source and participant.

TCRbeta CDR3 regions were amplified from genomic DNA using the immunoSEQ Assay, a bias-controlled multiplex PCR. On the study's bioinformatics: Within the assay, amplification of reference gene primers was used to estimate how many nucleated cells each sample contained. To quantify the absolute abundance of each unique TCRbeta CDR3 rearrangement, sequence reads were collapsed and filtered. For each sample, productive Simpson clonality was calculated as the square root of Simpson's diversity index across productive rearrangements. This immuneACCESS table, as held by TCRdb, lists in-frame sequences with V and J called but not all clones. Of the missing ones, under half trace to an unresolved V gene in checked studies; the others have no known cause. V, J and clone size are those of that table, while D and trimming were read from the DNA. The sample table records fewer than 60,000 clones; over 65% of these occur just once. Jointly, the top ten make up approximately 10% of the sample.

V loses 2 bases of germline sequence and J loses 3 bases, and the interval between the two ends is 10 bases. CDR3 length: 15 amino acids, cysteine to phenylalanine. CDR3 DNA is the only sequence kept; it has 45 bases, read in frame from the first base. Sequences ENHRY (CDR1) and SYGVKD (CDR2) are obtained from the germline V gene. A remark on this clone: Its antigen has not been determined. There are no base qualities to consult, and no much larger clone falls within one base.

The rearrangement combines TRBV10-3 with TRBJ2-2, and the D gene may be TRBD2, 7 bases matching. The sequenced sample was peripheral blood. This sequence was found in a man aged 80 or over with COVID-19, enrolled during active disease. The encoded CDR3 is CAISERGGDTGELFF. The DNA reads as follows: TGTGCCATCAGTGAGAGGGGGGGGGACACCGGGGAGCTGTTTTTT.